One and the same sample provided the 2 T cell receptor beta chains below, sequenced in a study of identical twins. TCRdb reprocessed the 5' RACE reads with MiXCR, giving one entry per CDR3 protein. This sample yields approximately 700,000 distinct CDR3 sequences, of which 15% to 20% are seen a single time; roughly 13% belongs to the top ten. These records were also assigned to another study, of T cells expressing NK-cell markers.

The sample consisted of PBMCs. The receptors were sampled from a woman under 30 in good health.

This clonotype was observed a few times. The genes are TRBV20-1 and TRBJ1-2; D possibly corresponds to TRBD1 (6 bases). The germline V gene has CDR1 DFQATT and CDR2 SNEGSKA (reference sequence). The V end was cut by 5 bases, the J end by 2 bases, with 18 bases between. The CDR3 runs 15 residues. The CDR3 is CSAQNWDTTNYGYTF. The DNA of the CDR3 is TGCAGTGCTCAGAACTGGGACACCACGAACTATGGCTACACCTTC.

In its sample, this clonotype was seen a few times. V and J are TRBV7-9 and TRBJ2-1; D gene uncertain. The germline V gene has CDR1 SEHNR and CDR2 FQNEAQ (reference sequence). CDR3 size: 15 residues. Trimming stripped 3 bases from V and 6 bases from J, with 15 bases between. The CDR3 spells CASSFWAKNFNEQFF. The CDR3 bases are TGTGCCAGCAGCTTCTGGGCTAAAAACTTCAATGAGCAGTTCTTC.